This T cell receptor (beta chain) stems from a study of technical replicates of blood from a few donors. Produced via immunoSEQ multiplex PCR; TCRdb's table is partial and in-frame only. The table shows 75,000 to 100,000 clones, with about 94% occurring only once. The germline V gene encodes CDR1 MGHRA and CDR2 YSYEKL. The CDR3 has 16 residues. The V and J ends lost 6 bases and 6 bases, in that order; junction bases with no gene match: 9. This rearrangement joins TRBV4-1 to TRBJ2-5; 14 nucleotides line up with TRBD2. The source is a human donor in good health. Sequenced: T cells isolated from PBMCs. Here the CDR3 DNA reads TGCGCCAGCAGGCCGACTAGCGGGGGGGCCTGGAAGACCCAGTACTTC. Translating gives CASRPTSGGAWKTQYF.